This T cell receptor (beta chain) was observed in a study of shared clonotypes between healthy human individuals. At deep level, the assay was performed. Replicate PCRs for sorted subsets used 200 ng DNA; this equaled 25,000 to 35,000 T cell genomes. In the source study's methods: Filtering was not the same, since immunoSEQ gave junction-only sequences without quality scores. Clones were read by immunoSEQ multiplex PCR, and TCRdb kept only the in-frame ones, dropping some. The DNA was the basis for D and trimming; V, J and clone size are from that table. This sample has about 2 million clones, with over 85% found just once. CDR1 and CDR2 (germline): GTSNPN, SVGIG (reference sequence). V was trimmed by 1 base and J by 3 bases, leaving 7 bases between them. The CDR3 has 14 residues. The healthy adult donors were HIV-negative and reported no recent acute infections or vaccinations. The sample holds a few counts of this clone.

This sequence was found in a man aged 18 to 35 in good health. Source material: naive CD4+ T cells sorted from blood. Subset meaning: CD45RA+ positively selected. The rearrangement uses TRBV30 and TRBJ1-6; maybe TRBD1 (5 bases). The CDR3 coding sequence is TGTGCCTGGAGTGGACAGCACTATAATTCACCCCTCCACTTT. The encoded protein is CAWSGQHYNSPLHF. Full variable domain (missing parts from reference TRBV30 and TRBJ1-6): SQTIHQWPATLVQPVGSPLSLECTVEGTSNPNLYWYRQAAGRGLQLLFYSVGIGQISSEVPQNLSASRPQDRQFILSSKKLLLSDSGFYLCAWSGQHYNSPLHFGNGTRLTVT.